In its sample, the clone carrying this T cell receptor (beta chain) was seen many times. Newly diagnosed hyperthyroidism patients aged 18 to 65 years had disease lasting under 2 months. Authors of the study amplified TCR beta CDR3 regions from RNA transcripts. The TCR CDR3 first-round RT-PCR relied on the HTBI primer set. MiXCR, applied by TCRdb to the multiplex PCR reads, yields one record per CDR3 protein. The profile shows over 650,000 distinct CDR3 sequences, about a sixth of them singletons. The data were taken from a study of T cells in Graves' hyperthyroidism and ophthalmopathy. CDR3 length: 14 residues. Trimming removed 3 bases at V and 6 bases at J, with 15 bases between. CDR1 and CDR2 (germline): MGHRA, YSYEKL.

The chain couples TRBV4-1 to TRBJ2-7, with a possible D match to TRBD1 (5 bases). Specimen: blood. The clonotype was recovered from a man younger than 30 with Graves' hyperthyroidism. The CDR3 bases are TGCGCCAGCAGCCAGCCCGGGCAGGGAAGCGAGCAGTACTTC. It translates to CASSQPGQGSEQYF.